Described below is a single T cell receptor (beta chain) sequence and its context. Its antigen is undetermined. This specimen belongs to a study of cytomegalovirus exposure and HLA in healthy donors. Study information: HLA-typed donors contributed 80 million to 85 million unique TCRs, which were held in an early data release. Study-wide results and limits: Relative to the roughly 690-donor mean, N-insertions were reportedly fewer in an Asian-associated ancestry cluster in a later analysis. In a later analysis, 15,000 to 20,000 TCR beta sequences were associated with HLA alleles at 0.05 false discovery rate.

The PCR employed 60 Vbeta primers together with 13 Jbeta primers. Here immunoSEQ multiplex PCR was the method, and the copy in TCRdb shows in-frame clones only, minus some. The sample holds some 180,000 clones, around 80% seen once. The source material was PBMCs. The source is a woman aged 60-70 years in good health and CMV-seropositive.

The CDR3 reads CASSFTGTSGRMKYEQYF. In nucleotides, the CDR3 is TGTGCCAGCAGTTTCACCGGGACTAGCGGGAGGATGAAGTACGAGCAGTACTTC. This rearrangement joins TRBV11-2 to TRBJ2-7; 15 nucleotides align to TRBD2. The CDR3 has 18 amino acids. The germline V gene has CDR1 SGHAT and CDR2 FQNNGV. The junction had 13 bases not matched to a gene; V was cut back by 6 bases and J by 4 bases.